This T cell receptor beta chain is drawn from a study of CD8 T cells in Susac syndrome. From blood CD8+ and CD4+ T cells, TCR beta sequences were generated. Diagnostic criteria defined recently for definite or probable disease were met by the Susac syndrome patients. With random hexamers, 0.5 to 1 ug RNA was reverse transcribed. One entry per CDR3 protein, called by TCRdb with MiXCR from the immunoSEQ multiplex PCR reads. The sample includes about 100,000 distinct CDR3 sequences, nearly 97% seen only once; the top ten take 0.3%. With 5 bases clipped from V and 4 bases from J, the junction kept 12 bases outside the gene matches. The CDR3 extends over 17 amino acids. Germline lookup yields CDR1 LNHNV and CDR2 YYDKDF (reference sequence).

This chain uses TRBV15 with TRBJ2-3, with 10 bases lining up with TRBD1. The specimen was CD8+ T cells from PBMCs. The source is a human donor with Susac syndrome. The CDR3 sequence is CATSRERSGTGADTQYF. The CDR3 DNA reads TGTGCCACCAGCCGGGAGAGATCCGGGACAGGGGCAGATACGCAGTATTTT. The variable domain in full, with the rest retrieved from reference TRBV15 and TRBJ2-3, is DAMVIQNPRYQVTQFGKPVTLSCSQTLNHNVMYWYQQKSSQAPKLLFHYYDKDFNNEADTPDNFQSRRPNTSFCFLDIRSPGLGDTAMYLCATSRERSGTGADTQYFGPGTRLTVL.